The 19 T cell receptor beta chains presented below share a single source sample, sequenced in a study of cytomegalovirus exposure and HLA in healthy donors. This PCR relied on a set of 60 Vbeta primers and 13 Jbeta primers. Generated by immunoSEQ multiplex PCR, the TCRdb table keeps only in-frame clones and is missing some. The top ten hold about 3.1% of the sample, which has some 140,000 clones, about 74% seen once. Sample: PBMCs. These TCRs come from a man in his forties in good health and CMV-seronegative.

This chain uses TRBV7-9 with TRBJ1-4, with D hard to call. CDR3 length equals 13 residues. Germline CDR1 reads SEHNR; CDR2 reads FQNEAQ (reference sequence). V was pared by 5 bases and J by 6 bases, with 10 bases between. CDR3 nucleotide sequence: TGTGCCAGCAGCCCGTCGTATGATGAAAAACTGTTTTTT. Amino acids: CASSPSYDEKLFF.

The V gene is TRBV11-2, the J gene TRBJ1-2; maybe TRBD1 (6 bases). V gave up 6 bases and J gave up 0 bases, with 14 bases separating them. Germline values: CDR1 SGHAT, CDR2 FQNNGV. This CDR3 contains 15 residues. CDR3 in DNA: TGTGCCAGCAGGCCTGGGGGCATAGCTAACTATGGCTACACCTTC. It encodes CASRPGGIANYGYTF.

The rearrangement links TRBV4-2 to TRBJ2-5; 16 bases match TRBD2. J gave up 4 bases and V 0 bases, and 5 bases lay outside the gene matches. This CDR3 spans 18 amino acids. The germline V gene encodes CDR1 LGHNA and CDR2 YNFKEQ. The CDR3 protein is CASSQDQGLAGGRETQYF. In DNA form, the CDR3 reads TGTGCCAGCAGCCAAGATCAGGGACTAGCGGGAGGGAGAGAGACCCAGTACTTC.

The rearrangement links TRBV6-1 to TRBJ1-1, with 7 nucleotides matching TRBD1. The CDR3 covers 15 residues. V was pared by 6 bases and J by 4 bases, with 11 bases of the junction left unmatched. Germline-derived CDR1 and CDR2 are MNHNS and SASEGT. CDR3 coding DNA: TGTGCCAGCAGCCCCAGACAGGGATTGACCACTGAAGCTTTCTTT. This sequence encodes CASSPRQGLTTEAFF.

This clone came up a few times. DNA for the CDR3: TGTGCCATCAGTCGGGGGGAAGGTGGCTACACCTTC. It specifies CAISRGEGGYTF. V and J are TRBV10-3 and TRBJ1-2, with a possible D match to TRBD1 (5 bases). Per the germline V gene, CDR1 is ENHRY and CDR2 is SYGVKD. The CDR3 sequence is 12 residues long. V dropped 5 bases and J dropped 7 bases, with 11 bases sitting between them.

The gene calls are TRBV5-1 and TRBJ2-7, with D perhaps matching TRBD2 (6 bases). CDR1 is SGHRS, CDR2 YFSETQ, per germline. The CDR3 sequence is 14 residues long. Trimming stripped 6 bases from V and 4 bases from J, with 17 bases between. The CDR3 bases are TGCGCCAGCAAGTTGGGCGGGATCCCTTACGAGCAGTACTTC. Protein sequence: CASKLGGIPYEQYF.

The chain couples TRBV6-5 to TRBJ2-7; 8 bases agree with TRBD2. CDR3 length: 15 amino acids. The trim removed 0 bases at V and 5 bases at J, leaving 6 bases unmatched. Germline CDR1 MNHEY, CDR2 SVGAGI. This chain's CDR3 is CASSYSGLDGNEQYF. The CDR3 coding sequence is TGTGCCAGCAGTTACTCGGGACTAGATGGCAACGAGCAGTACTTC.

This chain uses TRBV6-5 with TRBJ1-1; TRBD1 is a possible D gene (6 bases). Trimming stripped 0 bases from V and 8 bases from J, with 16 bases between. The CDR3 totals 15 residues. The germline gives CDR1 MNHEY, CDR2 SVGAGI. DNA for the CDR3: TGTGCCAGCAGTTACTCATCGGGGGGCGGCTTAGAAGCTTTCTTT. Encoded protein: CASSYSSGGGLEAFF.

Only one count was recorded for this clone. J is TRBJ2-1 and V is TRBV5-4; D is perhaps TRBD2 (6 bases). Germline V gene sequence: CDR1 SGHNT, CDR2 YYREEE (reference sequence). Trimming took off 3 bases at V and 10 bases at J, with 14 bases between the two ends. The CDR3 is 13 residues long. CDR3 DNA: TGTGCCAGCAGCTGGCGTAACGGGGGAGAGCAGTTCTTC. Protein product: CASSWRNGGEQFF.

The V and J genes are TRBV6-5 and TRBJ1-1; tentative D call: TRBD1 (6 bases). The CDR3 runs 16 residues. CDR1 MNHEY and CDR2 SVGAGI come from the germline V gene. Between the trimmed V and J ends, which lost 0 bases and 6 bases, there was a span of 17 bases. CDR3 coding DNA: TGTGCCAGCAGTTACTCGATCTTTAGCAGGGGACCTGAAGCTTTCTTT. Translated: CASSYSIFSRGPEAFF.

CDR3 DNA sequence: TGTGCCAGCAGCCGGGGGGGACGAGCTTTCTCTGGGGCCAACGTCCTGACTTTC. Protein: CASSRGGRAFSGANVLTF. This chain links TRBV11-2 with TRBJ2-6; 8 bases are shared with TRBD2. The CDR3 consists of 18 residues. V shed 5 bases and J 0 bases; nucleotides not matched to a gene: 9. Germline V gene data show CDR1 as SGHAT and CDR2 as FQNNGV.

The V gene is TRBV18, the J gene TRBJ1-3; no definite D call. V lost 6 bases to trimming and J lost 0 bases, with 12 bases between them. The CDR3 is made up of 15 amino acids. Germline V lookup: CDR1 KGHSH, CDR2 LQKENI. CDR3 region: CASSPDGVSGNTIYF. Here the CDR3 DNA reads TGTGCCAGCTCCCCAGACGGGGTCTCTGGAAACACCATATATTTT.

Note on this clone: The junction departs from germline at one end; a sequencing error may be responsible. V and J are TRBV18 and TRBJ2-1; maybe TRBD2 (6 bases). CDR3 size: 15 residues. CDR1 KGHSH and CDR2 LQKENI come from the germline V gene. CDR3 region: CASSPTGVSHNEQFF. CDR3 sequence (DNA): TGTGCCAGCTCACCAACGGGGGTCTCCCACAATGAGCAGTTCTTC. Full variable domain (rest looked up from reference TRBV18 and TRBJ2-1): NAGVMQNPRHLVRRRGQEARLRCSPMKGHSHVYWYRQLPEEGLKFMVYLQKENIIDESGMPKERFSAEFPKEGPSILRIQQVVRGDSAAYFCASSPTGVSHNEQFFGPGTRLTVL.

The rearrangement uses TRBV29-1 and TRBJ1-1; D is ambiguous. V was trimmed by 6 bases and J by 3 bases, leaving 11 bases between them. Germline CDR1 and CDR2: SQVTM and ANQGSEA. The CDR3 runs to 12 residues. CDR3 sequence (DNA): TGCAGCGTATCCGGGGAGTACACTGAAGCTTTCTTT. Its translation is CSVSGEYTEAFF.

CDR3 loop: CASRGGETRRNYGYTF. The CDR3 DNA sequence: TGTGCCAGCAGGGGGGGAGAGACCAGGCGAAACTATGGCTACACCTTC. V gene TRBV5-4 combines with J gene TRBJ1-2; maybe TRBD1 (5 bases). V was clipped by 5 bases and J by 2 bases, with 19 bases between them. Germline V gene sequence: CDR1 SGHNT, CDR2 YYREEE (reference sequence). The CDR3 loop spans 16 amino acids.

This chain connects TRBV7-9 to TRBJ1-2; D uncertain. Germline loops: CDR1 SEHNR, CDR2 FQNEAQ (reference sequence). Trimming pared 1 base from V and 4 bases from J, leaving 16 bases between. The CDR3 contains 16 residues. The CDR3 protein is CASSLDRSMGSYGYTF. CDR3 DNA sequence: TGTGCCAGCAGCTTAGATCGGTCGATGGGGAGCTATGGCTACACCTTC.

The chain recombines TRBV7-6 with TRBJ1-1, with a tentative D call TRBD1 (5 bases). This CDR3 comprises 15 residues. Between the trimmed V and J ends, which lost 5 bases and 0 bases, there was a span of 13 bases. Germline-derived CDR1 and CDR2 are SGHVS and FNYEAQ. Written as DNA, the CDR3 is TGTGCCAGCAGCCTATCGGACATTTTGAACACTGAAGCTTTCTTT. Protein sequence: CASSLSDILNTEAFF.

This clone has just a few counts. This CDR3 is CAWSGKRGGLDEQFF. Written as DNA, the CDR3 is TGTGCCTGGAGTGGGAAGCGGGGGGGCTTGGATGAGCAGTTCTTC. V is TRBV30 and J is TRBJ2-1, with 10 bases lining up with TRBD2. The ends lost 1 base at V and 8 bases at J; junction bases unmatched: 8. The CDR3 spans 15 residues. The germline gives CDR1 GTSNPN, CDR2 SVGIG (reference sequence).

This clone was seen a few times. CDR3 coding DNA: TGTGCCAGTAGGCCCGACACTAGACTAGCGGGGTTTCAAGAGACCCAGTACTTC. Translated: CASRPDTRLAGFQETQYF. This chain uses TRBV19 with TRBJ2-5; 11 bases match TRBD2. With 6 bases clipped from V and 2 bases from J, the junction kept 14 bases outside the gene matches. The CDR3 is 18 amino acids. Germline V CDR1 and CDR2: LNHDA, SQIVND (reference sequence).